This T cell receptor (beta chain) emerged from a study of CD8+ T cells in alopecia areata. Study information: Treated individuals took tofacitinib by mouth, 5 to 10 mg twice daily.

Extracted from the samples, RNA was reverse transcribed into cDNA to serve as the sequencing template. Sequencing used immunoSEQ multiplex PCR; TCRdb keeps in-frame clones, though not all of them. The sample comprises 90,000 to 150,000 clones, about 50% of which are singletons, and just over 0.45% rests with the top ten. Trimming stripped 4 bases from V and 2 bases from J, with 8 bases between. Germline assignment: CDR1 SQVTM and CDR2 ANQGSEA. The CDR3 is made up of 12 amino acids. Treatment indicated: oral pan-JAK inhibitor, 5-10 mg twice daily. Punch biopsies of lesional scalp, plus peripheral blood, were taken from alopecia areata patients.

Material: CD4+ T cells sorted from blood, obtained at week 4, from a patient treated with tofacitinib. The source of this sequence is a human donor with alopecia areata. The V call is TRBV29-1, the J call TRBJ1-2, with D perhaps matching TRBD1 (6 bases). The CDR3, as DNA: TGCAGCGTTGGTACAGGGAACTATGGCTACACCTTC. Translating it yields CSVGTGNYGYTF.